The following is a T cell receptor beta chain sequence with its context. The data were taken from a study of blood T cell repertoires in COVID-19. At the level of the study: Italy, Spain and the United States were the sources of the convalescent and acute COVID-19 samples. PBMCs, B-cell-depleted T cells, or T cells provided the cDNA or gDNA that made up the material.

The V and J ends lost 2 bases and 9 bases respectively, with 14 bases between them. CDR1 and CDR2 from the germline V gene are MNHEY and SMNVEV (reference sequence). The CDR3 is made up of 14 amino acids. Authors' data handling: Amplifying reference gene primers gave estimates of nucleated cell counts. Assay: immunoSEQ multiplex PCR; the TCRdb copy retains only in-frame clones and omits some. The V and J calls and clone size are taken from that table; D and trimming were inferred from the DNA. The sample has some 60,000 clones, about 92% seen once. Sample: peripheral blood. The TCR comes from a man in his fifties or sixties with acute or convalescent COVID-19. The chain combines TRBV27 with TRBJ1-5, with a tentative D call TRBD1 (5 bases). CDR3 protein: CASSLAGELAPQHF. CDR3 coding DNA: TGTGCCAGCAGTTTAGCGGGGGAGTTGGCGCCCCAGCATTTT.